This entry features one T cell receptor beta chain sequence. The antigen is unknown. This sample is part of a study of CD8 T cells in ankylosing spondylitis. TCRdb recomputed calls from the 5' RACE reads with MiXCR, one row per CDR3 protein. The data contain over 700,000 distinct CDR3 sequences, 15% to 20% of them singletons. Study-wide points: The authors reported significant enrichment of disease-linked clones in matched ankylosing spondylitis synovial fluid. Characteristic of ankylosing spondylitis blood, it appeared, was a TCR beta motif comprising about 8 highly homologous variants.

Sequences were obtained from blood, either unsorted or a sorted T cell fraction (not recorded which). This sequence originates from a male donor with ankylosing spondylitis.

DNA of the CDR3: TGTGCCAGCAGCTCCCTGGACAGGGGGCGCGGGGAGACCCAGTACTTC. Translated: CASSSLDRGRGETQYF. The chain is built from TRBV7-9 and TRBJ2-5; 11 nucleotides match TRBD1. This CDR3 is built from 16 residues. In germline, CDR1 is SEHNR, CDR2 FQNEAQ (reference sequence). V was clipped by 4 bases and J by 5 bases; unmatched bases: 9.